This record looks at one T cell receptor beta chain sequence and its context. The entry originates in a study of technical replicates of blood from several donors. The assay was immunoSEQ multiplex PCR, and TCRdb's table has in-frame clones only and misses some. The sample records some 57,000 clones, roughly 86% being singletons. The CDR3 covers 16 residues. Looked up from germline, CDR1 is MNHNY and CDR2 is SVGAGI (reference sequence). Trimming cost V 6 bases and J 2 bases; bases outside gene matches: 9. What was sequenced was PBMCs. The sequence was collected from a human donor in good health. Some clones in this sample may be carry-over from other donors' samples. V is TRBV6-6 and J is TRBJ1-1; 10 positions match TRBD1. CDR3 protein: CASSRTGQGTNTEAFF. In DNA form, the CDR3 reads TGTGCCAGCAGCCGGACGGGACAGGGGACTAACACTGAAGCTTTCTTT.